This is a list of T cell receptor beta chains from one sample in a study of blood T cell repertoires in COVID-19. Using immunoSEQ multiplex PCR, the repertoire was profiled, and TCRdb retains in-frame clones only, with some absent. The repertoire holds 200,000 to 250,000 clones, with under 85% as singletons. Sequences were obtained from peripheral blood. The receptor source for this set is a woman in her 40s with active or convalescent COVID-19. Each CDR3 is given with its conserved first and last residue. D genes are given only for firm matches. The size entry is marked missing in some rows and otherwise reads once, few, many or a size class.

once	TRBV28	TRBJ2-3	.	TGTGCCAGCAGTTTATCGGTAACCACAGATACGCAGTATTTT	CASSLSVTTDTQYF
.	TRBV3-1/TRBV3-2	TRBJ1-3	.	TGTGCCAGTTCCTCAAGGGGCTCCCTGGGAAACACCATATATTTT	CASSSRGSLGNTIYF
.	TRBV19	TRBJ1-1	.	TGTGCCAGTAGTAATTTCGGAGGGCCAGGGACTGAAGCTTTCTTT	CASSNFGGPGTEAFF
.	TRBV5-1	TRBJ1-2	TRBD1	TGCGCCAGCAGCTTGGAGGGACAGGGGGCCCTAGGGTATGGCTACACCTTC	CASSLEGQGALGYGYTF
.	TRBV7-3	TRBJ2-5	TRBD2	TGTGCCAGCAGCTCCGGGACTAGCGGAAGGTACCAAGAGACCCAGTACTTC	CASSSGTSGRYQETQYF
.	TRBV11-2	TRBJ2-3	.	TGTGCCAGCAGCTTAGAAGGCAGGTCTAGCACAGATACGCAGTATTTT	CASSLEGRSSTDTQYF
.	TRBV7-2	TRBJ2-5	.	TGTGCCAGCCGAGGGGTGCGGGGGCACGGAGGGACCCAGTACTTC	CASRGVRGHGGTQYF
.	TRBV10-3	TRBJ1-3	.	TGTGCCATCAGTGTAGGCGGTAGGAACACCATATATTTT	CAISVGGRNTIYF
.	TRBV2	TRBJ1-6	.	TGTGCCAGCAATCTAGACAGCCAGTATTCACCCCTCCACTTT	CASNLDSQYSPLHF
.	TRBV28	TRBJ1-3	.	TGTGCCAGCAGTTTATCCGACAGGGGAAACACCATATATTTT	CASSLSDRGNTIYF
.	TRBV4-1	TRBJ1-4	TRBD1	TGCGCCAGCAGCCGGACAGGGGCTGCAACTAATGAAAAACTGTTTTTT	CASSRTGAATNEKLFF
.	TRBV28	TRBJ1-4	.	TGTGCCAGCGGCGAGCGGCCCCTACGTGAAAAACTGTTTTTT	CASGERPLREKLFF
.	TRBV13	TRBJ2-3	TRBD2	TGTGCCAGCAGCCCCCTGTCTAGCGGGGGAGGAGATACGCAGTATTTT	CASSPLSSGGGDTQYF
.	TRBV11-2	TRBJ1-2	.	TGTGCCAGCAGCCTAGGACTTTTAAGCTATGGCTACACCTTC	CASSLGLLSYGYTF
.	TRBV9	TRBJ1-2	.	TGTGCCAGCAGCCCCGGCGGCGGCCTCTATGGCTACACCTTC	CASSPGGGLYGYTF
.	TRBV5-6	TRBJ1-4	TRBD1	TGTGCCAGCAGCTGGGGGACAGGGAGGGATGAAAAACTGTTTTTT	CASSWGTGRDEKLFF
.	TRBV6-5	TRBJ1-5	TRBD1	TGTGCCAGCAGTTACCGGGACAGGGCGCCCCAGCATTTT	CASSYRDRAPQHF
.	TRBV3-1/TRBV3-2	TRBJ2-5	TRBD2	TGTGCCAGCAGCCCCCGATGGGCGGGGGAAGAGACCCAGTACTTC	CASSPRWAGEETQYF
.	TRBV6-5	TRBJ1-2	TRBD1	TGTGCCAGCAGACCCGGGACAGGGATCTATGGCTACACCTTC	CASRPGTGIYGYTF
.	TRBV7-9	TRBJ1-5	.	TGTGCCAGCAGCTTGGGGAGGGAAAGCAATCAGCCCCAGCATTTT	CASSLGRESNQPQHF
.	TRBV5-1	TRBJ2-3	.	TGCGCCAGCAGAAGACAGCCGAGCACAGATACGCAGTATTTT	CASRRQPSTDTQYF
.	TRBV19	TRBJ2-7	TRBD1	TGTGCCAGTAGTACGACAGGGGTAGGCGAGCAGTACTTC	CASSTTGVGEQYF
.	TRBV13	TRBJ2-2	TRBD1	TGTGCCAGCAGCTTAGGCCCAGGGGGCCGAACCGGGGAGCTGTTTTTT	CASSLGPGGRTGELFF
.	TRBV10-2	TRBJ1-1	.	TGCGCCAGCAGTGAGTCGTCCGTGAACACTGAAGCTTTCTTT	CASSESSVNTEAFF
few	TRBV5-1	TRBJ2-1	.	TGCGCCAGCAAGGGGGGCGGGACAGTCGACAATGAGCAGTTCTTC	CASKGGGTVDNEQFF
.	TRBV3-1/TRBV3-2	TRBJ2-5	.	TGTGCCAGCAGCCGGAGGAGGGAGACCCAGTACTTC	CASSRRRETQYF
.	TRBV6-6	TRBJ1-1	TRBD1	TGTGCCAGCAGTCCCTCCGGACAGGGGGCGTTGAACACTGAAGCTTTCTTT	CASSPSGQGALNTEAFF
.	TRBV5-6	TRBJ1-6	.	TGTGCCAGCAGATTCAGGTTGAATTCACCCCTCCACTTT	CASRFRLNSPLHF
.	TRBV7-3	TRBJ1-1	TRBD1	TGTGCCAGCGCCCTCCTGACAGGGTTGGAGGTTGGCACTGAAGCTTTCTTT	CASALLTGLEVGTEAFF
.	TRBV5-1	TRBJ1-1	.	TGCGCCAGCAAAAGACAGAGGAACACTGAAGCTTTCTTT	CASKRQRNTEAFF
.	TRBV7-9	TRBJ1-5	.	TGTGCCAGCAGTGTGAGCCCGATCGGGGTAGCTCAGCCCCAGCATTTT	CASSVSPIGVAQPQHF
.	TRBV6-5	TRBJ1-1	.	TGTGCCAGCATGGGGGACACCCGGAACACTGAAGCTTTCTTT	CASMGDTRNTEAFF
.	TRBV10-3	TRBJ1-4	.	TGTGCCATCAGTGCCGGTATAGCAACTAATGAAAAACTGTTTTTT	CAISAGIATNEKLFF
.	TRBV7-3	TRBJ2-3	TRBD1	TGTGCCAGCAGCTTGACAGGGGCCAACACAGATACGCAGTATTTT	CASSLTGANTDTQYF
.	TRBV25-1	TRBJ2-3	TRBD1	TGTGCCAGCTCCCCGGCTGGGACAGGGACAGATACGCAGTATTTT	CASSPAGTGTDTQYF
.	TRBV5-1	TRBJ2-5	.	TGCGCCAGCAGCTTGGGCCTAATGAGGGCCCAAGAGACCCAGTACTTC	CASSLGLMRAQETQYF
.	TRBV5-1	TRBJ2-3	TRBD2	TGCGCCAGCAGCTTGGTGGCTAGCGGGGCGAGAGAGACAGATACGCAGTATTTT	CASSLVASGARETDTQYF
.	TRBV28	TRBJ2-2	.	TGTGCCAGCAGACAGATGGGGAACACCGGGGAGCTGTTTTTT	CASRQMGNTGELFF
.	TRBV19	TRBJ1-1	.	TGTGCCAGTAGTATACGGGTTAAAAGGAACACTGAAGCTTTCTTT	CASSIRVKRNTEAFF
.	TRBV10-3	TRBJ2-2	TRBD1	TGTGCCATCAGTGTCCCCGGGACAGGGGGCACCGGGGAGCTGTTTTTT	CAISVPGTGGTGELFF
.	TRBV28	TRBJ2-1	.	TGTGCCAGCGGGGAACGGGGCTCCTACAATGAGCAGTTCTTC	CASGERGSYNEQFF
.	TRBV6-6	TRBJ2-3	.	TGTGCCAGCGGCTCGGGGGTCAGGGTCGCAGATACGCAGTATTTT	CASGSGVRVADTQYF
few	TRBV5-1	TRBJ2-1	TRBD1	TGCGCCAGCAGCTTGGAAGGCAGGGGGCTTTACAATGAGCAGTTCTTC	CASSLEGRGLYNEQFF
.	TRBV3-1/TRBV3-2	TRBJ2-2	.	TGTGCCAGCAGCCGTAAGACCAGGGCAGACGGGGAGCTGTTTTTT	CASSRKTRADGELFF
.	TRBV11-2	TRBJ2-7	.	TGTGCCAGCAGCTGGGGGGGCGGATCTACCTACGAGCAGTACTTC	CASSWGGGSTYEQYF
.	TRBV30	TRBJ2-1	TRBD2	TGTGCCGGGCGGACTAGCGGGGGCCACAATGAGCAGTTCTTC	CAGRTSGGHNEQFF
.	TRBV15	TRBJ1-6	.	TGTGCCACCAGCAGACAACAGGGAAAAAATTCACCCCTCCACTTT	CATSRQQGKNSPLHF